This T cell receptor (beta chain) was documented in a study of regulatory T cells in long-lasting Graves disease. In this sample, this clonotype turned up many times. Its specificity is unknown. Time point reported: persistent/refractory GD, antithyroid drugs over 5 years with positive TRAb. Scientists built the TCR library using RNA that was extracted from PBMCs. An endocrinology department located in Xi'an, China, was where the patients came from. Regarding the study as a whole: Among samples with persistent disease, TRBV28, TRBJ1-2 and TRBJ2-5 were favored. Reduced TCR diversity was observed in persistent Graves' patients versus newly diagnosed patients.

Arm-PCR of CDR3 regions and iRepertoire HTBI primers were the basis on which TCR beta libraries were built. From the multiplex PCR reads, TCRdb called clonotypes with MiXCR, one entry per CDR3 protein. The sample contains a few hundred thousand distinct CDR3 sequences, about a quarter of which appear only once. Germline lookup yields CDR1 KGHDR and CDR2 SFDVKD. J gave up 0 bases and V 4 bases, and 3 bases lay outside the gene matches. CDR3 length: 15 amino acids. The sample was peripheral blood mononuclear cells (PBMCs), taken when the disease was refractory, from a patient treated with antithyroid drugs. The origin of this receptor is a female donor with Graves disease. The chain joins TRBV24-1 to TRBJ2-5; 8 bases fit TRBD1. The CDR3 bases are TGTGCCACCAGTGACTTACAGGGGGACCAAGAGACCCAGTACTTC. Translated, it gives CATSDLQGDQETQYF.